The rows below give T cell receptor beta chains drawn from one sample of a study of T cell repertoires in cytomegalovirus infection. Their target antigens are unknown. One entry per CDR3 protein results from TCRdb running MiXCR on the reads. The sample comprises 150,000 or so distinct CDR3 sequences, about 20% of which are singletons, and about 25% rests with the top ten. The sample was CD8+ T cells from cultured PBMCs, taken from culture after CMV antigen stimulation. The receptors were gathered from a human donor in good health (CMV status not recorded). Some clones in this sample may be carry-over from other donors' samples. CDR3s include the opening cysteine and the closing phenylalanine or tryptophan. A D gene is named only where the DNA matches it firmly. A row's size may be missing; if present it is once, few, many or a size class.

size | D | J | V | DNA | CDR3
few | . | TRBJ1-5 | TRBV12-3/TRBV12-4 | TGTGCCAGCAGTTTGGGGGCGGGGGCTGGGCAGCCCCAGCATTTT | CASSLGAGAGQPQHF
. | TRBD1 | TRBJ2-1 | TRBV7-2 | TGTGCCAGCAGCTTCTACAGTCAGGGGGCCGGGGAGCAGTTCTTC | CASSFYSQGAGEQFF
. | . | TRBJ2-5 | TRBV6-2/TRBV6-3 | TGTGCCAGCAGCCCTGTAGGGGGAGATTGGGGAGAGACCCAGTACTTC | CASSPVGGDWGETQYF
few | . | TRBJ1-1 | TRBV5-5 | TGTGCCAGCAGCCCGGGGCGTAGGACCTTTGGGACTGAAGCTTTCTTT | CASSPGRRTFGTEAFF
. | . | TRBJ2-7 | TRBV7-2 | TGTGCCAGCAGCTTAGAACAGGGACCCTACGAGCAGTACTTC | CASSLEQGPYEQYF
. | . | TRBJ2-7 | TRBV6-5 | TGTGCCAGCAGCCTTTCAGCCGACTACGAGCAGTACTTC | CASSLSADYEQYF
. | . | TRBJ1-1 | TRBV6-5 | TGTGCCAGCAGTTACTCTGGGCTTATGAACACTGAAGCTTTCTTT | CASSYSGLMNTEAFF
. | . | TRBJ1-2 | TRBV6-6 | TGTGCCAGCAGTTACTTTCCGGAGTACTATGGCTACACCTTC | CASSYFPEYYGYTF
few | . | TRBJ2-7 | TRBV7-6 | TGTGCCAGCAGCCCTCAATTAAGACAGGCCTTATCCTACGAGCAGTACTTC | CASSPQLRQALSYEQYF
. | TRBD1 | TRBJ2-2 | TRBV28 | TGTGCCAGCAGTTCCGGTCGACAGGGCGCACCCCCCGGGGAGCTGTTTTTT | CASSSGRQGAPPGELFF
many | . | TRBJ2-3 | TRBV4-3 | TGCGCCAGCAGCCAGGGGCAGGCCCAGCGAATTACGCAGTATTTT | CASSQGQAQRITQYF
. | TRBD2 | TRBJ2-3 | TRBV27 | TGTGCCAGCAGTTTAAGCGGGATAAACACAGATACGCAGTATTTT | CASSLSGINTDTQYF
few | TRBD2 | TRBJ2-5 | TRBV7-9 | TGTGCCGTCCCGGGGGGTCGAGAGACCCAGTACTTC | CAVPGGRETQYF
. | . | TRBJ2-7 | TRBV6-2/TRBV6-3 | TGTGCCAGCAGTTACTCCGGAGGGGTGAACGAGCAGTACTTC | CASSYSGGVNEQYF
many | . | TRBJ2-3 | TRBV19 | TGTGCCAGCCTTGGAAGCACAGATACGCAGTATTTT | CASLGSTDTQYF
few | . | TRBJ1-5 | TRBV27 | TGTGCCAGCAGTTTATCAGGGGCTCCGAATCAGCCCCAGCATTTT | CASSLSGAPNQPQHF
many | . | TRBJ1-1 | TRBV27 | TGTGCCAGCAGTCTACCCGGACAGCAAGCTTTCTTT | CASSLPGQQAFF
. | TRBD2 | TRBJ2-7 | TRBV6-1 | TGTGCCAGCAGCCGGACTAGAGCCTTCTACGAGCAGTACTTC | CASSRTRAFYEQYF
. | . | TRBJ1-1 | TRBV11-1 | TGTGCCAGCAGCCGTTTTATGGAGAACACTGAAGCTTTCTTT | CASSRFMENTEAFF
few | . | TRBJ1-4 | TRBV7-2 | TGTGCCAGCAGCCGAGCCCGGGATTATAATGAAAAACTGTTTTTT | CASSRARDYNEKLFF
. | TRBD1 | TRBJ1-3 | TRBV12-3/TRBV12-4 | TGTGCCAGCAGTTCTCCGGGACAGGGGCGATCTGGAAACACCATATATTTT | CASSSPGQGRSGNTIYF
. | . | TRBJ2-7 | TRBV6-2/TRBV6-3 | TGTGCCAGCAGTTACTACACCGTCTACGAGCAGTACTTC | CASSYYTVYEQYF
few | . | TRBJ1-2 | TRBV7-2 | TGTGCGAAGCTTGGGGAGGGGGTCTATGGCTACACCTTC | CAKLGEGVYGYTF
many | . | TRBJ2-1 | TRBV7-2 | TGTGCCAGCACCTACGTAGTTGTGGGGGGCGATGAGCAGTTCTTC | CASTYVVVGGDEQFF
once | TRBD2 | TRBJ2-2 | TRBV7-8 | TGTGCCAGCAGCTTAGTTCGACTAGCGGGGGCCATACTAAACACCGGGGAGCTGTTTTTT | CASSLVRLAGAILNTGELFF
. | . | TRBJ1-1 | TRBV19 | TGTGCCAGTAGTATAGAAGTTACTCAGCCGAACACTGAAGCTTTCTTT | CASSIEVTQPNTEAFF
. | . | TRBJ2-2 | TRBV7-2 | TGTGCCAGCAGCTTAATATCAGGTGGAGGCGGGGAGCTGTTTTTT | CASSLISGGGGELFF
. | . | TRBJ1-2 | TRBV5-5 | TGTGCCAGCAGCGCGCCGCTGGACGGAGACTTTTTTCACTCAGGCTACACCTTC | CASSAPLDGDFFHSGYTF
. | TRBD2 | TRBJ2-7 | TRBV4-1 | TGCGCCAGCAGCCAAGTCGGGCGGGGGAGGTTCTACGAGCAGTACTTC | CASSQVGRGRFYEQYF
. | . | TRBJ2-1 | TRBV6-2/TRBV6-3 | TGTGCCAGCACCTCAGCAAGCTTCTACAATGAGCAGTTCTTC | CASTSASFYNEQFF
. | . | TRBJ1-1 | TRBV9 | TGTGCCAGCAGCGCGGGAGGGGAAGCTTTCTTT | CASSAGGEAFF
. | TRBD1 | TRBJ2-1 | TRBV2 | TGTGCCAGCAGTGAACAGGGGGCCAACAATGAGCAGTTCTTC | CASSEQGANNEQFF
few | . | TRBJ1-1 | TRBV7-2 | TGTGCCAGCAGCCCGAGGCTCCGAACTGAAGCTTTCTTT | CASSPRLRTEAFF
many | TRBD2 | TRBJ2-7 | TRBV7-2 | TGTGCCAGCAGCTTAGCATCTAGCGGTAACTCCTACGAGCAGTACTTC | CASSLASSGNSYEQYF
few | TRBD1 | TRBJ2-1 | TRBV7-6 | TGTGCCAGCAGCTACCGGGGACAGTACCTCGACAATGAGCAGTTCTTC | CASSYRGQYLDNEQFF